The 10 T cell receptor beta chains reported below all come from one sample, sequenced in a study of cytomegalovirus exposure and HLA in healthy donors. The study ran its PCR with 60 Vbeta and 13 Jbeta primers. TCRdb's table, derived via immunoSEQ multiplex PCR, lists solely in-frame clones and lacks some. This sample yields about 160,000 clones, of which about 82% are seen a single time; about 0.82% belongs to the top ten. The sequenced sample was PBMCs. These receptors came from a woman younger than 35 in good health and CMV-seronegative.

The chain is built from TRBV30 and TRBJ2-1, with TRBD1 matching over 10 bases. CDR1 and CDR2 (germline): GTSNPN, SVGIG (reference sequence). The J segment lost 8 bases and the V segment lost 4 bases, leaving 11 bases of the junction unmatched. The CDR3 spans 15 residues. The CDR3 bases are TGTGCCTGGAAGGACCGGGACAGGGGATGGGATGAGCAGTTCTTC. Protein product: CAWKDRDRGWDEQFF.

The chain links TRBV5-8 to TRBJ2-7, with TRBD1 matching over 11 bases. There are 15 residues in the CDR3. Trimming took 2 bases from V and 5 from J; bases not matched to a gene: 6. Germline V lookup: CDR1 SGHTS, CDR2 YDEGEE. As DNA, the CDR3 is TGTGCCAGCAGCTTTGGGACAGGGGGTTTCCACGAGCAGTACTTC. This translates into CASSFGTGGFHEQYF. The variable domain in full, with the rest retrieved from reference TRBV5-8 and TRBJ2-7, is EAGVTQSPTHLIKTRGQQATLRCSPISGHTSVYWYQQALGLGLQFLLWYDEGEERNRGNFPPRFSGRQFPNYSSELNVNALELEDSALYLCASSFGTGGFHEQYFGPGTRLTVT.

The CDR3 DNA reads TGTGCCAGCAGTTTAGGGCAGGGAAACACCATATATTTT. The encoded protein is CASSLGQGNTIYF. V usage is TRBV28 and J usage is TRBJ1-3; unclear D gene. Germline CDR1 is MDHEN and CDR2 is SYDVKM. Trimming took 2 bases from V and 4 from J, leaving 6 bases between them. The CDR3 loop spans 13 amino acids.

The rearrangement joins TRBV18 to TRBJ2-2; D remains unclear. The CDR3 contains 14 residues. Germline V gene data show CDR1 as KGHSH and CDR2 as LQKENI. V was shortened by 1 base and J by 7 bases, with 10 bases between the two germline ends. The CDR3: CASSPRQLLGELFF. As DNA, the CDR3 is TGTGCCAGCTCACCACGGCAGTTGCTCGGGGAGCTGTTTTTT.

The chain couples TRBV4-2 to TRBJ1-1; 7 bases align to TRBD1. CDR1 is LGHNA, CDR2 YNFKEQ, per germline. With 1 base clipped from V and 4 bases from J, the junction kept 3 bases outside the gene matches. The CDR3 consists of 14 residues. The CDR3 nucleotides are TGTGCCAGCAGCCAAGGGACAGGCACCACTGAAGCTTTCTTT. It translates to CASSQGTGTTEAFF.

For this clone: The junction and the germline gene differ at one end; a read error may be behind it. V usage is TRBV7-9 and J usage is TRBJ1-2; TRBD1 agrees at 7 bases. Germline V gene sequence: CDR1 SEHNR, CDR2 FQNEAQ (reference sequence). This CDR3 is 15 amino acids long. DNA of the CDR3: TGTTCCAGCAGCCCCAGGGACAGATATAACTATGGCTACACCTTC. The encoded protein is CSSSPRDRYNYGYTF.

For the CDR3, the DNA is TGCGCCAGCAGTGAGCCGGGACACCTGTATGGCTACACCTTC. It specifies CASSEPGHLYGYTF. The chain carries TRBV10-2 and TRBJ1-2; the D gene is possibly TRBD1 (6 bases). This CDR3 contains 14 residues. V lost 2 bases, J lost 5 bases, and 12 bases lay in between. Germline CDR1 is WSHSY and CDR2 is SAAADI.

V is TRBV20-1 and J is TRBJ1-2; D gene unclear. The CDR3 consists of 11 residues. V was clipped by 6 bases and J by 2 bases, with 7 bases between them. CDR1 DFQATT and CDR2 SNEGSKA come from the germline V gene (reference sequence). CDR3 loop: CSAARNYGYTF. CDR3 DNA sequence: TGCAGTGCCGCCAGGAACTATGGCTACACCTTC.

This clone was recorded only once. The rearrangement links TRBV28 to TRBJ2-7; D is undetermined. V gave up 8 bases and J gave up 3 bases, with 11 bases separating them. The CDR3 covers 12 residues. From germline, CDR1 is MDHEN and CDR2 SYDVKM. The CDR3 region is CASDRPGYEQYF. CDR3 nucleotides: TGTGCCAGCGACCGTCCAGGCTACGAGCAGTACTTC.

In this sample, this clone turned up a few times. V usage is TRBV30 and J usage is TRBJ2-3; 10 bases match TRBD2. CDR3 length: 15 residues. V shed 8 bases and J 5 bases; nucleotides not matched to a gene: 13. The V gene's germline CDR1 is GTSNPN and CDR2 SVGIG (reference sequence). The DNA of the CDR3 is TGTGCCGCCTCGGGGCTAGCGGGAGTGGGAGATACGCAGTATTTT. Protein: CAASGLAGVGDTQYF.